This passage covers 12 T cell receptor beta chains from one sample sequenced in a study of beta chain features in type 1 diabetes. The authors reverse transcribed all of the isolated RNA, so sequencing captured expressed TCRB transcripts. Measured with immunoSEQ multiplex PCR; TCRdb has only the in-frame clones, and not every one. Of fewer than 500,000 clones listed, more than 11% are singletons. Sample: naive CD4+ T cells from blood. The receptors shown here come from a man aged 25-40 years in good health.

The V and J genes are TRBV13 and TRBJ2-5; 7 bases agree with TRBD1. CDR3 length equals 16 residues. J was trimmed by 5 bases and V by 6 bases; bases with no gene match: 15. Germline loops: CDR1 PRHDT, CDR2 FYEKMQ (reference sequence). CDR3 amino acids: CASRPRKTGMGETQYF. The CDR3 bases are TGTGCCAGCAGACCCCGGAAGACAGGGATGGGGGAGACCCAGTACTTC.

The chain employs TRBV9 and TRBJ2-1; 8 bases match TRBD2. J gave up 2 bases and V 4 bases, and 2 bases lay outside the gene matches. The CDR3 has 14 residues. The germline V gene encodes CDR1 SGDLS and CDR2 YYNGEE. The CDR3 here is CASSQAGAYNEQFF. In DNA, the CDR3 is TGTGCCAGCAGCCAAGCGGGGGCCTACAATGAGCAGTTCTTC.

The V call is TRBV5-6, the J call TRBJ2-7; possible D gene TRBD2, 5 bases. With 1 base removed from V and 7 bases from J, the gap between germline ends came to 6 bases. The CDR3 is 11 amino acids. From germline, CDR1 is SGHDT and CDR2 YYEEEE. The DNA of the CDR3 is TGTGCCAGCAGCTTGCCGGGAGAGCAGTACGTC. It is translated as CASSLPGEQYV.

This chain connects TRBV7-9 to TRBJ2-2; D not resolved. The CDR3 has 13 amino acids. The V and J ends lost 3 bases and 7 bases respectively, with 9 bases between them. CDR1 is SEHNR and CDR2 is FQNEAQ in the germline V gene (reference sequence). The CDR3 region is CASSFGEVGELFF. The CDR3, as DNA: TGTGCCAGCAGCTTCGGTGAGGTCGGGGAGCTGTTTTTT.

This chain connects TRBV11-1 to TRBJ2-5; D may be TRBD2 (6 bases). CDR3 length equals 15 residues. V dropped 4 bases and J dropped 5 bases, with 17 bases sitting between them. Germline assignment: CDR1 SGHAT and CDR2 FQDESV (reference sequence). CDR3 residues: CASSSAGLAMETQYF. CDR3 DNA sequence: TGTGCCAGCAGCTCAGCCGGCCTAGCGATGGAGACCCAGTACTTC. The whole variable domain, filled in from reference TRBV11-1 and TRBJ2-5, reads EAEVAQSPRYKITEKSQAVAFWCDPISGHATLYWYRQILGQGPELLVQFQDESVVDDSQLPKDRFSAERLKGVDSTLKIQPAELGDSAMYLCASSSAGLAMETQYFGPGTRLLVL.

The rearrangement joins TRBV18 to TRBJ1-1; maybe TRBD1 (6 bases). Trimming shortened V by 5 bases and J by 1 base, and 14 bases separated the two germline ends. Germline V lookup: CDR1 KGHSH, CDR2 LQKENI. The CDR3 sequence is 15 residues long. The CDR3 is CASSETTGKNTEAFF. Written as DNA, the CDR3 is TGTGCCAGCTCAGAAACCACAGGGAAGAACACTGAAGCTTTCTTT.

This clone appeared a few times. The V and J genes are TRBV6-1 and TRBJ1-5; TRBD1 might be the D (5 bases). This CDR3 is 14 amino acids long. Trimming left V 6 bases short and J 0 bases short, with 9 bases between. CDR1 and CDR2 from the germline V gene are MNHNS and SASEGT. CDR3 in amino acids: CASRWDLSNQPQHF. The DNA for the CDR3 is TGTGCCAGCAGATGGGACCTTAGCAATCAGCCCCAGCATTTT.

The table lists this clone with a few counts. J is TRBJ2-7 and V is TRBV27, with unresolved D. CDR3 length equals 13 residues. With 3 bases removed from V and 0 bases from J, the gap between germline ends came to 6 bases. CDR1 MNHEY and CDR2 SMNVEV come from the germline V gene (reference sequence). The CDR3 bases are TGTGCCAGCAGTTTCGGAGCCTCCTACGAGCAGTACTTC. It encodes CASSFGASYEQYF.

The J gene is TRBJ2-6, the V gene TRBV4-3; no reliable D call. The V end was cut by 6 bases, the J end by 0 bases, with 12 bases between. Germline V gene lookup returns CDR1 LGHNA and CDR2 YSLEER. The CDR3 has 16 amino acids. This chain's CDR3 is CASSLDASSGANVLTF. CDR3 nucleotides: TGCGCCAGCAGTTTAGACGCGAGCTCTGGGGCCAACGTCCTGACTTTC.

The V call is TRBV7-2, the J call TRBJ2-1; 9 bases are a match to TRBD1. Germline loops: CDR1 SGHTA, CDR2 FQGNSA. CDR3 length: 13 residues. J was trimmed by 10 bases and V by 4 bases; bases with no gene match: 5. Here the CDR3 reads CASSYWTGDEQFF. The CDR3 nucleotides read TGTGCCAGCAGCTACTGGACAGGGGACGAGCAGTTCTTC.

The chain combines TRBV4-3 with TRBJ1-2, with 7 bases aligning to TRBD1. Trimming at V came to 1 base and at J to 1 base, leaving 3 bases not matched to a gene. The CDR3 is made up of 15 amino acids. The germline V gene has CDR1 LGHNA and CDR2 YSLEER. CDR3 region: CASSQADRDNYGYTF. DNA for the CDR3: TGCGCCAGCAGCCAAGCCGACAGGGATAACTATGGCTACACCTTC.

A few counts support this clone. The V and J genes are TRBV15 and TRBJ1-1; D perhaps matches TRBD1 (5 bases). CDR1 and CDR2 (germline): LNHNV, YYDKDF (reference sequence). This CDR3 spans 13 amino acids. This chain's CDR3 is CAGSRGRDTEAFF. For the CDR3, the DNA is TGTGCAGGCTCCCGAGGCAGGGACACTGAAGCTTTCTTT.